The 27 T cell receptor beta chains reported below all come from one sample, sequenced in a study of shared clonotypes between healthy human individuals. Libraries were prepared by immunoSEQ multiplex PCR; TCRdb keeps only in-frame clonotypes and omits some of them. Of hundreds of thousands of clones in the sample, nearly 98% were seen once. Terminally differentiated effector memory CD45RA+ cells were excluded from the naive CD8 cells, which were CD45RO-negative and positively selected for CCR7. The specimen was naive CD8+ T cells sorted from blood. These receptors came from a man aged 25-45 years in good health.

CDR3 amino acids: CASSPRVNEQFF. CDR3 sequence (DNA): TGTGCCAGCAGCCCTCGGGTCAATGAGCAGTTCTTC. This chain links TRBV9 with TRBJ2-1; D gene uncertain. CDR3 length equals 12 residues. The germline V gene has CDR1 SGDLS and CDR2 YYNGEE. Trimming shortened V by 4 bases and J by 6 bases, and 8 bases separated the two germline ends.

The CDR3 DNA is TGTGCCAGCTCACCCCGGGACAGGGGCAATCAGCCCCAGCATTTT. Protein product: CASSPRDRGNQPQHF. The chain has TRBV18 and TRBJ1-5, with TRBD1 matching over 9 bases. V was clipped by 3 bases and J by 2 bases; unmatched bases: 2. The CDR3 consists of 15 residues. The germline CDR1 and CDR2 sequences are KGHSH and LQKENI.

The gene calls are TRBV28 and TRBJ2-7; 8 bases are a match to TRBD2. The CDR3 spans 14 residues. V dropped 6 bases and J dropped 0; count of bases not matched to a gene: 4. From germline, CDR1 is MDHEN and CDR2 SYDVKM. The CDR3 coding sequence is TGTGCCAGCAGGGGACTAGTGAACTCCTACGAGCAGTACTTC. It translates to CASRGLVNSYEQYF. Filled out from reference TRBV28 and TRBJ2-7, the complete variable domain reads DVKVTQSSRYLVKRTGEKVFLECVQDMDHENMFWYRQDPGLGLRLIYFSYDVKMKEKGDIPEGYSVSREKKERFSLILESASTNQTSMYLCASRGLVNSYEQYFGPGTRLTVT.

The chain uses TRBV27 and TRBJ2-1, with D uncertain. CDR1 MNHEY and CDR2 SMNVEV come from the germline V gene (reference sequence). Trimming stripped 8 bases from V and 2 bases from J, with 13 bases between. This CDR3 comprises 14 residues. CDR3 sequence reads: CASAAGVTYNEQFF. The CDR3 DNA follows: TGTGCCAGCGCTGCTGGGGTTACCTACAATGAGCAGTTCTTC.

The chain has TRBV5-4 and TRBJ2-7; 8 nucleotides match TRBD1. Germline CDR1 and CDR2: SGHNT and YYREEE (reference sequence). The CDR3 spans 14 residues. V shed 3 bases, J shed 1 base, and the junction held 3 bases outside the gene matches. The CDR3: CASSWDRSSYEQYF. In DNA form, the CDR3 reads TGTGCCAGCAGCTGGGACAGGAGTTCCTACGAGCAGTACTTC.

The chain links TRBV7-6 to TRBJ1-1; no clear D. The V end lost 5 bases, the J end lost 4 bases, and 8 bases lay between the germline ends. The CDR3 runs 12 residues. From germline, CDR1 is SGHVS and CDR2 FNYEAQ. This CDR3 reads CASSGPATEAFF. In DNA form, the CDR3 reads TGTGCCAGCAGCGGGCCAGCCACTGAAGCTTTCTTT.

The rearrangement links TRBV27 to TRBJ2-7; 8 bases map to TRBD2. The CDR3 spans 14 residues. Germline CDR1 is MNHEY and CDR2 is SMNVEV (reference sequence). V lost 6 bases to trimming and J lost 5 bases; unmatched junction nucleotides: 9. The DNA of the CDR3 is TGTGCCAGCAGAGTAGCGGGAAGGGCAAACGAGCAGTACTTC. The encoded protein is CASRVAGRANEQYF.

The rearrangement uses TRBV21-1 and TRBJ2-7; the D call TRBD2 from the table was never checked on the DNA. TRBV21-1 is a pseudogene locus. The CDR3 spans 18 residues. The CDR3 protein is CASSVTGGLIPDQYEQYF. The DNA of the CDR3 is TGTGCCAGCAGCGTAACCGGGGGATTAATCCCGGACCAATACGAGCAGTACTTC.

This rearrangement joins TRBV9 to TRBJ2-1; D may correspond to TRBD1 or TRBD2 (5 bases each). Trimming removed 0 bases at V and 5 bases at J, with 12 bases between. Per the germline V gene, CDR1 is SGDLS and CDR2 is YYNGEE. CDR3 size: 15 residues. The CDR3 protein is CASSVGGTLNNEQFF. The DNA for the CDR3 is TGTGCCAGCAGCGTAGGGGGGACCCTTAACAATGAGCAGTTCTTC.

The genes are TRBV7-2 and TRBJ2-1; TRBD1 agrees at 8 bases. The J segment lost 3 bases and the V segment lost 1 base, leaving 5 bases of the junction unmatched. Germline loops: CDR1 SGHTA, CDR2 FQGNSA. The CDR3 contains 16 residues. This chain's CDR3 is CASSLEHGQGYNEQFF. CDR3 DNA sequence: TGTGCCAGCAGCTTAGAGCACGGACAGGGCTACAATGAGCAGTTCTTC.

The V and J genes are TRBV7-6 and TRBJ2-3; 10 bases fit TRBD1. The germline CDR1 and CDR2 sequences are SGHVS and FNYEAQ. Trimming removed 2 bases from V and 14 bases from J; junction bases left unmatched: 7. The CDR3 is made up of 13 amino acids. The CDR3 spells CASSLSPGQGRYF. The CDR3 DNA sequence: TGTGCCAGCAGCTTATCCCCGGGACAGGGGAGGTATTTT.

This chain links TRBV28 with TRBJ2-7; D may be TRBD2 (6 bases). Per the germline V gene, CDR1 is MDHEN and CDR2 is SYDVKM. Trimming removed 5 bases from V and 7 bases from J, with 33 bases in between. The CDR3 covers 19 residues. CDR3 in amino acids: CASSPRGRPLLVPSGEQYF. Here the CDR3 DNA reads TGTGCCAGCAGTCCGCGGGGAAGGCCCCTTTTAGTTCCTTCGGGGGAGCAGTACTTC.

The rearrangement links TRBV6-6 to TRBJ2-7, with D uncertain. CDR1 and CDR2 from the germline V gene are MNHNY and SVGAGI (reference sequence). Between the trimmed V and J ends, which lost 6 bases and 0 bases, there was a span of 6 bases. The CDR3 covers 12 residues. The CDR3 DNA is TGTGCCAGCAGGGCTGACTCCTACGAGCAGTACTTC. Translating gives CASRADSYEQYF.

Of note for this clone: The identical CDR3 is also encoded by other nucleotide sequences in the sample. The rearrangement links TRBV6-5 to TRBJ2-2; D unresolved. Germline CDR1 is MNHEY and CDR2 is SVGAGI. Deletions cut 2 bases from V and 5 bases from J, with 3 bases between. The CDR3 totals 12 residues. The DNA for the CDR3 is TGTGCCAGCAGTTACCCGACCGGGGAGCTGTTTTTT. It translates to CASSYPTGELFF.

The chain has TRBV5-6 and TRBJ2-7; 7 bases map to TRBD1. The trim removed 4 bases at V and 2 bases at J, leaving 6 bases unmatched. Germline loops: CDR1 SGHDT, CDR2 YYEEEE. The CDR3 runs 14 residues. CDR3 residues: CASSRTGTAYEQYF. DNA for the CDR3: TGTGCCAGCAGCAGGACCGGGACAGCCTACGAGCAGTACTTC.

The V and J genes are TRBV10-3 and TRBJ2-3; 11 bases are shared with TRBD2. V shed 0 bases, J shed 3 bases, and the junction held 5 bases outside the gene matches. Germline assignment: CDR1 ENHRY and CDR2 SYGVKD. The CDR3 extends over 17 amino acids. The CDR3 loop reads CAISESNSGRATDTQYF. CDR3 DNA: TGTGCCATCAGTGAGTCGAATAGCGGGAGGGCGACAGATACGCAGTATTTT.

CDR3 in DNA: TGCGCCAGCAGCCTCCGGGACAGGACGAACACCGGGGAGCTGTTTTTT. Translating gives CASSLRDRTNTGELFF. The J gene is TRBJ2-2, the V gene TRBV5-1; 8 positions agree with TRBD1. J was trimmed by 0 bases and V by 4 bases; bases with no gene match: 5. This CDR3 has 16 amino acids. The germline V gene encodes CDR1 SGHRS and CDR2 YFSETQ.

The V gene is TRBV7-9, the J gene TRBJ2-1, with D perhaps matching TRBD1 (5 bases). The V gene lost 7 bases and the J gene lost 8 bases, with 15 bases spanning the gap. This CDR3 has 13 amino acids. Germline loops: CDR1 SEHNR, CDR2 FQNEAQ (reference sequence). CDR3 DNA sequence: TGTGCCAGCAATATCGGAAGGGGCCATGAGCAGTTCTTC. Amino acid sequence: CASNIGRGHEQFF.

The chain links TRBV4-1 to TRBJ2-7, with D hard to call. CDR1 is MGHRA, CDR2 YSYEKL, per germline. The V and J ends lost 0 bases and 4 bases respectively, with 13 bases between them. This CDR3 comprises 15 residues. Here the CDR3 reads CASSQELESSYEQYF. Written as DNA, the CDR3 is TGCGCCAGCAGCCAAGAATTAGAGTCTTCGTACGAGCAGTACTTC.

The CDR3 reads CSVGLAGTYEQYF. For the CDR3, the DNA is TGCAGCGTCGGACTAGCGGGTACATACGAGCAGTACTTC. This rearrangement joins TRBV29-1 to TRBJ2-7, with 11 bases lining up with TRBD2. With V trimmed by 6 bases and J by 4 bases, 5 bases remained unmatched. The CDR3 is made up of 13 amino acids. CDR1 and CDR2 (germline): SQVTM, ANQGSEA.

The chain employs TRBV28 and TRBJ2-7, with D unresolved. The germline V and J ends were trimmed by 5 bases and 1 base, with 15 bases remaining between them. CDR1 is MDHEN, CDR2 SYDVKM, per germline. The CDR3 is made up of 15 amino acids. The CDR3 DNA reads as TGTGCCAGCAGTCGTGGGTTCCCTGCGTCCTACGAGCAGTACTTC. Translating gives CASSRGFPASYEQYF.

This clone was seen just once. The chain joins TRBV7-9 to TRBJ2-4; the D call may be TRBD1 or TRBD2 (6 bases each). V lost 8 bases, J lost 7 bases, and 15 bases lay in between. This CDR3 is built from 13 residues. The germline gives CDR1 SEHNR, CDR2 FQNEAQ (reference sequence). The CDR3 DNA reads TGTGCCAGCGGTCCGAGGGGGGTGAACATTCAGTACTTC. Its protein is CASGPRGVNIQYF.

The V call is TRBV9, the J call TRBJ2-1; TRBD1 might be the D (7 bases). The CDR3 is made up of 13 amino acids. The V end lost 9 bases, the J end lost 9 bases, and 19 bases lay between the germline ends. The germline CDR1 and CDR2 sequences are SGDLS and YYNGEE. The CDR3 DNA follows: TGTGCCACGCAGGGGGAGGAGGACGGTGAGCAGTTCTTC. Protein product: CATQGEEDGEQFF.

This chain joins TRBV5-6 and TRBJ2-7; D not resolved. The V end was cut by 9 bases, the J end by 6 bases, with 10 bases between. CDR1 and CDR2 from the germline V gene are SGHDT and YYEEEE. The CDR3 runs 10 residues. This CDR3 reads CANPLSEQYF. The CDR3 region has the DNA TGTGCCAACCCCCTCTCCGAGCAGTACTTC.

The genes are TRBV27 and TRBJ1-5; 11 positions agree with TRBD1. The CDR3 sequence is 16 residues long. Germline assignment: CDR1 MNHEY and CDR2 SMNVEV (reference sequence). J was trimmed by 5 bases and V by 6 bases; bases with no gene match: 9. CDR3 nucleotides: TGTGCCAGCAGCGCTAGCCGGACAGGGGGCCATCAGCCCCAGCATTTT. Its protein is CASSASRTGGHQPQHF.

CDR3 in DNA: TGTGCCAGCAGCGACCGGGACAGGGCGGAGACCCAGTACTTC. Translated: CASSDRDRAETQYF. The chain couples TRBV9 to TRBJ2-5; TRBD1 matches 9 bases. Germline CDR1 is SGDLS and CDR2 is YYNGEE. The CDR3 totals 14 residues. V shed 3 bases and J 5 bases; nucleotides not matched to a gene: 5.

The V and J genes are TRBV7-9 and TRBJ1-1; D is undetermined. Per germline, CDR1 SEHNR and CDR2 FQNEAQ (reference sequence). The V end lost 1 base, the J end lost 6 bases, and 12 bases lay between the germline ends. This CDR3 spans 14 amino acids. The CDR3, as DNA: TGTGCCAGCAGCTTAGTTACCCGGACGTCTGAAGCTTTCTTT. It specifies CASSLVTRTSEAFF.